This T cell receptor beta chain was observed in a study of blood T cell repertoires in COVID-19. In the study overall: Acute and convalescent COVID-19 samples came from the United States, Italy and Spain. T cells, B-cell-depleted T cells, or PBMCs supplied cDNA or gDNA.

The length of the CDR3 is 15 residues. The ends lost 5 bases at V and 2 bases at J; junction bases unmatched: 5. Looked up from germline, CDR1 is MDHEN and CDR2 is SYDVKM. Original processing methods: Researchers report that nucleated cell counts were estimated from reference gene primer amplification. Measured with immunoSEQ multiplex PCR; TCRdb has only the in-frame clones, and not every one. Clonal size and the V and J genes are those of that table, whereas D and trimming came from the DNA. The sample consists of 200,000 to 300,000 clones, 81% of them appearing once. The sequenced sample consisted of peripheral blood. The V call is TRBV28, the J call TRBJ2-7; 11 nucleotides line up with TRBD2. The sequence derives from a woman over 75 with COVID-19, enrolled during active disease. This chain's CDR3 is CASSSLAGGTYEQYF. In DNA, the CDR3 is TGTGCCAGCAGTAGTCTAGCGGGAGGAACCTACGAGCAGTACTTC.